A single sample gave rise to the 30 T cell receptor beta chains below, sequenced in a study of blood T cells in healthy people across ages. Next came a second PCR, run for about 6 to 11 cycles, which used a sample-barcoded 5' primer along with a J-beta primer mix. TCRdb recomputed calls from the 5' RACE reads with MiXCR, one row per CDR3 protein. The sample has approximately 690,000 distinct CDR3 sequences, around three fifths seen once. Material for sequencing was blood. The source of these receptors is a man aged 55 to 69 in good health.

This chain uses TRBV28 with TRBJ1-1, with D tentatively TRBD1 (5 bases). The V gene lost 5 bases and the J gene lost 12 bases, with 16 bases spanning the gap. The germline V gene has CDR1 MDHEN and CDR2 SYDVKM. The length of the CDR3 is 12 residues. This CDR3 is CASSAPGRTTFF. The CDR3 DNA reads TGTGCCAGCAGTGCCCCGGGCCGGACAACTTTCTTT.

In DNA, the CDR3 is TGCGCCAGCAGCCAAGCTCCGGGGATCACGGGCTACGAGCAGTACTTC. Amino acid sequence: CASSQAPGITGYEQYF. The chain employs TRBV4-1 and TRBJ2-7; perhaps TRBD2 as D (5 bases). The CDR3 has 16 residues. Germline lookup yields CDR1 MGHRA and CDR2 YSYEKL. The V gene lost 1 base and the J gene lost 3 bases, with 16 bases spanning the gap.

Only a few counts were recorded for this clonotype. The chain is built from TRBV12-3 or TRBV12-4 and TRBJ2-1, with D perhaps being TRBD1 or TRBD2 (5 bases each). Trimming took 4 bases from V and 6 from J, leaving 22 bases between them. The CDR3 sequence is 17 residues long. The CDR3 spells CASSSRVGVALGNEQFF. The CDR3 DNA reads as TGTGCCAGCAGTTCCCGGGTGGGGGTAGCGTTGGGCAATGAGCAGTTCTTC.

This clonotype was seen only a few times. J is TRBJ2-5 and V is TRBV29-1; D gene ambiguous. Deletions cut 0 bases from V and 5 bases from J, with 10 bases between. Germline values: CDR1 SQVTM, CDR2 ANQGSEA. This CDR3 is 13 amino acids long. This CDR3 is CSVEEHRRETQYF. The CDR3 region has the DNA TGCAGCGTTGAAGAACACCGCAGGGAGACCCAGTACTTC.

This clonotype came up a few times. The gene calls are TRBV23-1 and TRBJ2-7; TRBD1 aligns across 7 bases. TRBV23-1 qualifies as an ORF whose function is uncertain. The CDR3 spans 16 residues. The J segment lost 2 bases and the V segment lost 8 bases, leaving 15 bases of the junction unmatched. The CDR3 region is CASGPVLTGDPYEQYF. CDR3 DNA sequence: TGCGCCAGCGGCCCAGTCCTAACAGGGGACCCCTACGAGCAGTACTTC.

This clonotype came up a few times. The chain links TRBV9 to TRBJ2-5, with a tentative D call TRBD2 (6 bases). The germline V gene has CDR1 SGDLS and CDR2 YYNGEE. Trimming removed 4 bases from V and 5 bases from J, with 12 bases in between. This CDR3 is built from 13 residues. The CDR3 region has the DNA TGTGCCAGCAGCACCGGGGGTATGGAGACCCAGTACTTC. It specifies CASSTGGMETQYF.

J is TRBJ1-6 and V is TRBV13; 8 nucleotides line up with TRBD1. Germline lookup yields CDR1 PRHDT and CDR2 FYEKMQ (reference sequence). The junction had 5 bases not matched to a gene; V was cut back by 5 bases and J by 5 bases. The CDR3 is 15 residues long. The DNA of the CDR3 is TGTGCCAGCAGCAGATGGACAGGGAATAATTCACCCCTCCACTTT. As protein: CASSRWTGNNSPLHF.

As DNA, the CDR3 is TGTGCCAGCAGCCCCTTTGGCTACGAGCAGTACTTC. Translation: CASSPFGYEQYF. The rearrangement joins TRBV7-2 to TRBJ2-7, with D uncertain. This CDR3 has 12 residues. Germline values: CDR1 SGHTA, CDR2 FQGNSA. Trimming removed 5 bases at V and 3 bases at J, with 8 bases between.

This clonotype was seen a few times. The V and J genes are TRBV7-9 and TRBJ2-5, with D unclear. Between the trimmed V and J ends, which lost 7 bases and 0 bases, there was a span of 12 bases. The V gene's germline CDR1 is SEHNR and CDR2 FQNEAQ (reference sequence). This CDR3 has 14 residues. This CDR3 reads CASTRVGDQETQYF. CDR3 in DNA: TGTGCCAGCACCCGTGTAGGCGACCAAGAGACCCAGTACTTC. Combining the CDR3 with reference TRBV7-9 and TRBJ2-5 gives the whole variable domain DTGVSQNPRHKITKRGQNVTFRCDPISEHNRLYWYRQTLGQGPEFLTYFQNEAQLEKSRLLSDRFSAERPKGSFSTLEIQRTEQGDSAMYLCASTRVGDQETQYFGPGTRLLVL.

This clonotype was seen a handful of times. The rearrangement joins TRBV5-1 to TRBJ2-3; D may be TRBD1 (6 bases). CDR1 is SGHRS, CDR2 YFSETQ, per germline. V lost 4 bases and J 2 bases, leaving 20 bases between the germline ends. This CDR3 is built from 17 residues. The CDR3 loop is CASSLRTDHQLTDTQYF. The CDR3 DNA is TGCGCCAGCAGCCTCCGGACAGACCACCAACTCACAGATACGCAGTATTTT.

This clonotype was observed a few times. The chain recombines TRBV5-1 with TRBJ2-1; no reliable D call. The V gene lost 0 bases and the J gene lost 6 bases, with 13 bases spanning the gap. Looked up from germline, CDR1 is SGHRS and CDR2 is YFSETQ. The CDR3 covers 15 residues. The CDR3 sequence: CASSLEGAVVNEQFF. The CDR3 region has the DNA TGCGCCAGCAGCTTGGAAGGTGCGGTTGTCAATGAGCAGTTCTTC. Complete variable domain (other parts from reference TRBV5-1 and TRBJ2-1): KAGVTQTPRYLIKTRGQQVTLSCSPISGHRSVSWYQQTPGQGLQFLFEYFSETQRNKGNFPGRFSGRQFSNSRSEMNVSTLELGDSALYLCASSLEGAVVNEQFFGPGTRLTVL.

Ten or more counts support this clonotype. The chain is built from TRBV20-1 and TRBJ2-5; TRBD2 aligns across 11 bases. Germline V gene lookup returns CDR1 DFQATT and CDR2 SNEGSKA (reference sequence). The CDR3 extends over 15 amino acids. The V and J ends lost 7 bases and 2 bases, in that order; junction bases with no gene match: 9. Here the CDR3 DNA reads TGCAGTGTCCCTAGGCCTAGCGGGGGGCAAGAGACCCAGTACTTC. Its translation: CSVPRPSGGQETQYF.

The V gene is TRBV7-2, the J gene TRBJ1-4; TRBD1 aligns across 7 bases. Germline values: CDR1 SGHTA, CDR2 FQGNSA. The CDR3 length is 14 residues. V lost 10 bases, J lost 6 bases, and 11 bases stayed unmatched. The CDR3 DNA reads TGTGCCACCTCACCCAGGGGGGCCGATGAAAAACTGTTTTTT. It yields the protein CATSPRGADEKLFF.

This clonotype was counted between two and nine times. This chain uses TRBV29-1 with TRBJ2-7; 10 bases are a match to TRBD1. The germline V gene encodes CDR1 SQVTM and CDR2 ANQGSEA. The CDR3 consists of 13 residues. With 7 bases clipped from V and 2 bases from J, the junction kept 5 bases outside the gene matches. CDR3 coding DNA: TGCAGCGCAGGACAGGGGGGGGCCTACGAGCAGTACTTC. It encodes CSAGQGGAYEQYF.

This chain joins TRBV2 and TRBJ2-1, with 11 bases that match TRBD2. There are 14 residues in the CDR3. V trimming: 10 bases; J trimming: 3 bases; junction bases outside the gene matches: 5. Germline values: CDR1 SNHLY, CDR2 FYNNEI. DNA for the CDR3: TGTGCCACCCAGACTAGCGGGATCTACAATGAGCAGTTCTTC. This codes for CATQTSGIYNEQFF.

Here the CDR3 DNA reads TGTGCCAGCAGCCATCGACAGTACATGAACACTGAAGCTTTCTTT. This encodes CASSHRQYMNTEAFF. The chain carries TRBV3-1 and TRBJ1-1; maybe TRBD1 (5 bases). Germline assignment: CDR1 LGHDT and CDR2 YNNKEL (reference sequence). The CDR3 has 15 amino acids. V shed 3 bases and J shed 0 bases, with 11 bases lying between them.

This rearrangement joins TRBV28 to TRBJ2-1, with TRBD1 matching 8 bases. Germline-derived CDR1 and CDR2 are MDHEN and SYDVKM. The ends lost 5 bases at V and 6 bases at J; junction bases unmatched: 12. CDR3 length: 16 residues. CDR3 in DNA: TGTGCCAGCAGTCCTTATCGGGGACAGGTTAGCAATGAGCAGTTCTTC. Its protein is CASSPYRGQVSNEQFF.

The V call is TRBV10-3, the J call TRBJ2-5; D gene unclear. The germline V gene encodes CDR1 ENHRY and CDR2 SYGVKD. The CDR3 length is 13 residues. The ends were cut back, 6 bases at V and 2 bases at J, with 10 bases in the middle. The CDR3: CAISAETQETQYF. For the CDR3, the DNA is TGTGCCATCAGCGCGGAGACTCAAGAGACCCAGTACTTC.

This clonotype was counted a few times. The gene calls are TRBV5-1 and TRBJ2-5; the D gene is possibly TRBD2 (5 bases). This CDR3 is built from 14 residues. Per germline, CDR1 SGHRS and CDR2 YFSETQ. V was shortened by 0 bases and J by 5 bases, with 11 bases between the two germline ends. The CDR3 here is CASSLDVGGETQYF. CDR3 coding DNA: TGCGCCAGCAGCTTGGATGTAGGCGGGGAGACCCAGTACTTC.

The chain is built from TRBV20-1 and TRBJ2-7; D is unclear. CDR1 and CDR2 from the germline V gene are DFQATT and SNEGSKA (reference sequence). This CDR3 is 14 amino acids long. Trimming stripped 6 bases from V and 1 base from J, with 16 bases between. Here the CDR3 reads CSAHWSGRSYEQYF. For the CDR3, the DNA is TGCAGTGCCCACTGGTCGGGCAGGTCCTACGAGCAGTACTTC.

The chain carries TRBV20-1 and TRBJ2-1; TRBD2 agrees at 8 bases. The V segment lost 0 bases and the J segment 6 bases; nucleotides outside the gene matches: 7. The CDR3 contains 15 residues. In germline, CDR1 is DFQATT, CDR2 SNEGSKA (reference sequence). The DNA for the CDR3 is TGCAGTGCTAGAGATCCCAACCTAGCGGGCAATGAGCAGTTCTTC. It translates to CSARDPNLAGNEQFF.

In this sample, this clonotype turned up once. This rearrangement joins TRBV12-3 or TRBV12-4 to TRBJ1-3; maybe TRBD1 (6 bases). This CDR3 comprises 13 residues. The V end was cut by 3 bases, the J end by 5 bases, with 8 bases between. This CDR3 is CASSFTGRNTIYF. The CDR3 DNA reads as TGTGCCAGCAGTTTCACAGGGAGAAACACCATATATTTT.

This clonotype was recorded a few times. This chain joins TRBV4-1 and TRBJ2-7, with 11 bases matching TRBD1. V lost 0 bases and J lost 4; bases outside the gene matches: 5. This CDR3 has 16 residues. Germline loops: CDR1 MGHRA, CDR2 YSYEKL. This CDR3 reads CASSQDPGTGGYEQYF. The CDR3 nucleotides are TGCGCCAGCAGCCAAGACCCCGGGACAGGGGGATACGAGCAGTACTTC.

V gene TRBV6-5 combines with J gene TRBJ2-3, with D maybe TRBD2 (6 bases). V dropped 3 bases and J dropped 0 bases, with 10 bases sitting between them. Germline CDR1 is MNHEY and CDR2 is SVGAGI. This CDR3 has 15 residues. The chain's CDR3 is CASSYGGASTDTQYF. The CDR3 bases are TGTGCCAGCAGTTATGGCGGGGCAAGCACAGATACGCAGTATTTT.

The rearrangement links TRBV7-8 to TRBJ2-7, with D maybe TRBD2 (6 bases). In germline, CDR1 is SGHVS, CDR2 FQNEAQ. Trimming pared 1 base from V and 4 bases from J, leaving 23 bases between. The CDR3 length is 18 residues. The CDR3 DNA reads TGTGCCAGCAGCTTAGTTTCCCATCCGACTAGTTTTCCATACGAGCAGTACTTC. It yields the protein CASSLVSHPTSFPYEQYF.

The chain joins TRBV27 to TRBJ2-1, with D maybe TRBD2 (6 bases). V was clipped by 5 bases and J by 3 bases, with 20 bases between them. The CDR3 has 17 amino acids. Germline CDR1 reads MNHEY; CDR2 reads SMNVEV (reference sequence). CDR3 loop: CASSPRVSGTLYNEQFF. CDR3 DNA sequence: TGTGCCAGCAGTCCCCGGGTTAGCGGAACCCTCTACAATGAGCAGTTCTTC.

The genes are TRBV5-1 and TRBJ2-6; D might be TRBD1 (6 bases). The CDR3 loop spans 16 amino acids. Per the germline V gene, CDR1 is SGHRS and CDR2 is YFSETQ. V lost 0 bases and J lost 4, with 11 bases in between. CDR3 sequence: CASSLGRTAGANVLTF. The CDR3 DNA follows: TGCGCCAGCAGCTTGGGGAGGACAGCCGGGGCCAACGTCCTGACTTTC. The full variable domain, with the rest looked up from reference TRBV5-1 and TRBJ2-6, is KAGVTQTPRYLIKTRGQQVTLSCSPISGHRSVSWYQQTPGQGLQFLFEYFSETQRNKGNFPGRFSGRQFSNSRSEMNVSTLELGDSALYLCASSLGRTAGANVLTFGAGSRLTVL.

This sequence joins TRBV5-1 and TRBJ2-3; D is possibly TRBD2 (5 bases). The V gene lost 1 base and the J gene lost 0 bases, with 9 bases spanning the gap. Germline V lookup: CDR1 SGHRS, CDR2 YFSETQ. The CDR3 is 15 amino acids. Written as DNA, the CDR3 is TGCGCCAGCAGCTTGACGGACTCAAGCACAGATACGCAGTATTTT. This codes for CASSLTDSSTDTQYF.

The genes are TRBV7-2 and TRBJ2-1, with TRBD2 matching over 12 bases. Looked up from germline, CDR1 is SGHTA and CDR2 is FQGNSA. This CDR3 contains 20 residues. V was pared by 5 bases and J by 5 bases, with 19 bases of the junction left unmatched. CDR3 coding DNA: TGTGCCAGCAGCCCTAAACCCCTAGCGGGGGGGCTCCCGGCCCACAATGAGCAGTTCTTC. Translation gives CASSPKPLAGGLPAHNEQFF. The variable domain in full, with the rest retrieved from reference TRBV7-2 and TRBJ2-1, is GAGVSQSPSNKVTEKGKDVELRCDPISGHTALYWYRQSLGQGLEFLIYFQGNSAPDKSGLPSDRFSAERTGGSVSTLTIQRTQQEDSAVYLCASSPKPLAGGLPAHNEQFFGPGTRLTVL.

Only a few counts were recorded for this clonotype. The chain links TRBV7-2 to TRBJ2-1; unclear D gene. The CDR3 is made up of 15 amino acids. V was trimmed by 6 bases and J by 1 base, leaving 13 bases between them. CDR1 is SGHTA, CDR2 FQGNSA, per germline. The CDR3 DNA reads TGTGCCAGCAGTCCGACGGTAGGGTCCTACAATGAGCAGTTCTTC. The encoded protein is CASSPTVGSYNEQFF.